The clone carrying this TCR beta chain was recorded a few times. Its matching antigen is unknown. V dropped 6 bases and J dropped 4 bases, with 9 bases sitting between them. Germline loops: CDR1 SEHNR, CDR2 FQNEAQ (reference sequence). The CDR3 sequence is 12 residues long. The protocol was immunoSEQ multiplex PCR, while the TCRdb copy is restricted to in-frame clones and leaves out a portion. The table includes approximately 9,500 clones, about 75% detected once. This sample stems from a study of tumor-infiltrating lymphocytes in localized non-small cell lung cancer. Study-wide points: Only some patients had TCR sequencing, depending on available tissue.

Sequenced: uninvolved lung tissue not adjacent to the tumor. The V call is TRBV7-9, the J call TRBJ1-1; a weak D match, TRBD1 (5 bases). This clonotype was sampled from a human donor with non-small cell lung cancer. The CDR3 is CASSSGFTEAFF. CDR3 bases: TGTGCCAGCAGTTCAGGGTTCACTGAAGCTTTCTTT.